These 27 T cell receptor beta chains were sequenced from one sample in a study of T cells after yellow fever vaccination. Using its own MiXCR run on the 5' RACE reads, TCRdb lists one record per CDR3 protein. Of hundreds of thousands of distinct CDR3 sequences listed, approximately 13% are singletons. The specimen comprised PBMCs, sampled on the day of the yellow fever booster vaccination. The source of these receptors is a man aged 25 to 40 who received the YFV17D yellow fever vaccine.

This clonotype was counted between two and nine times. The rearrangement joins TRBV20-1 to TRBJ2-1; 7 bases are shared with TRBD2. The CDR3 is 14 residues long. V was clipped by 6 bases and J by 6 bases; unmatched bases: 11. From germline, CDR1 is DFQATT and CDR2 SNEGSKA (reference sequence). The CDR3 DNA follows: TGCAGTGCCCCCGTTCAGCGGGATATCAATGAGCAGTTCTTC. Residues: CSAPVQRDINEQFF.

This clonotype was counted ten times or more. The chain combines TRBV20-1 with TRBJ2-5, with 10 bases fitting TRBD1. The length of the CDR3 is 14 residues. Germline V gene lookup returns CDR1 DFQATT and CDR2 SNEGSKA (reference sequence). Unmatched junction bases numbered 3, after V lost 5 bases and J lost 0 bases. The CDR3 is CSALGQGHQETQYF. The CDR3, as DNA: TGCAGTGCTTTGGGACAGGGGCACCAAGAGACCCAGTACTTC.

V gene TRBV6-1 combines with J gene TRBJ2-1; D tentatively reads TRBD1 or TRBD2 (5 bases each). The V and J ends lost 7 bases and 3 bases respectively, with 16 bases between them. The CDR3 is 15 amino acids. From germline, CDR1 is MNHNS and CDR2 SASEGT. In nucleotides, the CDR3 is TGTGCCAGCACCCACGGGACCCCCGGCTACAATGAGCAGTTCTTC. It is translated as CASTHGTPGYNEQFF.

The chain joins TRBV5-8 to TRBJ2-2; D uncertain. V lost 7 bases, J lost 5 bases, and 9 bases lay in between. This CDR3 region has 12 residues. CDR1 is SGHTS and CDR2 is YDEGEE in the germline V gene. CDR3 in amino acids: CASRPRTGELFF. The CDR3 nucleotides are TGTGCCAGCCGCCCCCGGACCGGGGAGCTGTTTTTT.

A few counts support this clonotype. The chain couples TRBV28 to TRBJ1-5, with a weak D call TRBD1 (5 bases). Germline CDR1 is MDHEN and CDR2 is SYDVKM. CDR3 size: 12 residues. Between the trimmed V and J ends, which lost 8 bases and 11 bases, there was a span of 16 bases. This CDR3 is CASLSGGLAQHF. The CDR3 bases are TGTGCCAGCTTGAGTGGGGGATTGGCCCAGCATTTT.

This clonotype was observed a few times. The rearrangement joins TRBV12-3 or TRBV12-4 to TRBJ2-7; no clear D. V lost 6 bases and J 6 bases, leaving 18 bases between the germline ends. The CDR3 length is 14 residues. The DNA of the CDR3 is TGTGCCAGCAGCCCCCATAGGACCCTCCCCGAGCAGTACTTC. The encoded protein is CASSPHRTLPEQYF.

There are many counts of this clonotype. V gene TRBV27 combines with J gene TRBJ1-1; D is undetermined. The CDR3 is made up of 13 amino acids. Between the trimmed V and J ends, which lost 5 bases and 1 base, there was a span of 8 bases. Germline CDR1 MNHEY, CDR2 SMNVEV (reference sequence). The DNA of the CDR3 is TGTGCCAGCAGTGTGCTTCGGAACACTGAAGCTTTCTTT. Translated, it gives CASSVLRNTEAFF.

The chain has TRBV19 and TRBJ1-1; no firm D call. The V end was cut by 6 bases, the J end by 1 base, with 6 bases between. CDR1 is LNHDA, CDR2 SQIVND, per germline (reference sequence). The CDR3 covers 12 residues. In nucleotides, the CDR3 is TGTGCCAGTAGGAACGGGAACACTGAAGCTTTCTTT. Its protein product is CASRNGNTEAFF. The variable domain in full, completed from reference TRBV19 and TRBJ1-1, reads DGGITQSPKYLFRKEGQNVTLSCEQNLNHDAMYWYRQDPGQGLRLIYYSQIVNDFQKGDIAEGYSVSREKKESFPLTVTSAQKNPTAFYLCASRNGNTEAFFGQGTRLTVV.

V usage is TRBV10-3 and J usage is TRBJ2-2; D gene unclear. Germline V gene sequence: CDR1 ENHRY, CDR2 SYGVKD. The CDR3 contains 14 residues. The ends were cut back, 4 bases at V and 1 base at J, with 7 bases in the middle. CDR3 bases: TGTGCCATCAGTGGGACGGTGAACACCGGGGAGCTGTTTTTT. Translated, it gives CAISGTVNTGELFF.

This clonotype was seen a handful of times. The chain uses TRBV6-1 and TRBJ2-3; 9 bases match TRBD2. With V trimmed by 7 bases and J by 6 bases, 17 bases remained unmatched. The CDR3 consists of 17 residues. Per the germline V gene, CDR1 is MNHNS and CDR2 is SASEGT. This CDR3 reads CASTPSGLAVSGDTQYF. The CDR3 DNA reads TGTGCCAGCACTCCGTCGGGACTAGCCGTGAGTGGGGATACGCAGTATTTT.

The J gene is TRBJ2-7, the V gene TRBV15; D is unclear. The V end lost 0 bases, the J end lost 2 bases, and 8 bases lay between the germline ends. Germline V gene sequence: CDR1 LNHNV, CDR2 YYDKDF (reference sequence). The CDR3 is 14 amino acids. This CDR3 reads CATSRDLHTYEQYF. Written as DNA, the CDR3 is TGTGCCACCAGCAGAGATCTACACACCTACGAGCAGTACTTC.

This clonotype was counted many times. The chain recombines TRBV3-1 with TRBJ2-7; 11 nucleotides align to TRBD2. This CDR3 is 15 amino acids long. Trimming at V came to 4 bases and at J to 0 bases, leaving 2 bases not matched to a gene. Germline V CDR1 and CDR2: LGHDT, YNNKEL (reference sequence). The CDR3 nucleotides are TGTGCCAGCAGCCCAGGACTAGCGGGCTCCTACGAGCAGTACTTC. Translated: CASSPGLAGSYEQYF.

This chain joins TRBV20-1 and TRBJ2-1; maybe TRBD2 (5 bases). V was cut by 3 bases and J by 8 bases, with 17 bases left in between. CDR1 and CDR2 from the germline V gene are DFQATT and SNEGSKA (reference sequence). There are 14 residues in the CDR3. CDR3 region: CSARDSSPIDEQFF. CDR3 coding DNA: TGCAGTGCTAGGGACTCATCCCCGATTGATGAGCAGTTCTTC.

This clonotype occurred many times. The chain is built from TRBV3-1 and TRBJ2-7; D gene ambiguous. The V and J ends lost 3 bases and 4 bases respectively, with 7 bases between them. The CDR3 runs to 12 residues. CDR1 LGHDT and CDR2 YNNKEL come from the germline V gene (reference sequence). The CDR3 reads CASSQESYEQYF. In DNA form, the CDR3 reads TGTGCCAGCAGCCAGGAGAGTTACGAGCAGTACTTC.

This clonotype was seen more than once but under ten times. The chain has TRBV5-1 and TRBJ2-1; TRBD2 might be the D (6 bases). From germline, CDR1 is SGHRS and CDR2 YFSETQ. V was clipped by 2 bases and J by 3 bases, with 9 bases between them. CDR3 size: 14 residues. The CDR3 here is CASSFGGDYNEQFF. CDR3 coding DNA: TGCGCCAGCAGCTTTGGCGGGGACTACAATGAGCAGTTCTTC.

The V and J genes are TRBV29-1 and TRBJ2-1, with TRBD2 identical over 8 bases. The V segment lost 5 bases and the J segment 2 bases; nucleotides outside the gene matches: 11. This CDR3 is built from 16 residues. Germline V gene lookup returns CDR1 SQVTM and CDR2 ANQGSEA. The CDR3 region is CSVRRLASLAYNEQFF. In DNA, the CDR3 is TGCAGCGTTCGACGACTAGCGAGTCTTGCCTACAATGAGCAGTTCTTC.

This clonotype was observed a few times. The chain has TRBV6-2 or TRBV6-3 and TRBJ2-1; 11 positions match TRBD1. The CDR3 runs 16 residues. The trim removed 8 bases at V and 8 bases at J, leaving 14 bases unmatched. Germline V lookup: CDR1 MNHEY, CDR2 SVGEGT. CDR3 loop: CASLPRGQGVRDEQFF. Written as DNA, the CDR3 is TGTGCCAGCCTACCTAGGGGACAGGGGGTTAGGGATGAGCAGTTCTTC.

The genes are TRBV5-5 and TRBJ1-5; D is possibly TRBD1 (5 bases). Trimming left V 0 bases short and J 6 bases short, with 16 bases between. The germline gives CDR1 SGHKS, CDR2 YYEKEE (reference sequence). There are 16 residues in the CDR3. The CDR3 sequence: CASSLEVPGPTQPQHF. The CDR3 nucleotides are TGTGCCAGCAGCTTGGAGGTCCCGGGGCCTACTCAGCCCCAGCATTTT.

This clonotype was seen ten or more times. This rearrangement joins TRBV5-1 to TRBJ2-7; 11 bases map to TRBD2. The germline V gene encodes CDR1 SGHRS and CDR2 YFSETQ. The CDR3 loop spans 16 amino acids. The V and J ends lost 4 bases and 7 bases, in that order; junction bases with no gene match: 13. For the CDR3, the DNA is TGCGCCAGCAGCCGAGGACTAGCGGGCTTACTATTGGAGCAGTACTTC. Protein product: CASSRGLAGLLLEQYF. The full variable domain, completed using reference TRBV5-1 and TRBJ2-7, is KAGVTQTPRYLIKTRGQQVTLSCSPISGHRSVSWYQQTPGQGLQFLFEYFSETQRNKGNFPGRFSGRQFSNSRSEMNVSTLELGDSALYLCASSRGLAGLLLEQYFGPGTRLTVT.

This rearrangement joins TRBV10-3 to TRBJ2-1; possible D gene TRBD2, 6 bases. The CDR3 loop spans 13 amino acids. Trimming took off 7 bases at V and 8 bases at J, with 15 bases between the two ends. From germline, CDR1 is ENHRY and CDR2 SYGVKD. The CDR3 spells CAIMGDGRHEQFF. CDR3 nucleotides: TGTGCCATCATGGGAGACGGGAGACATGAGCAGTTCTTC.

The chain has TRBV5-1 and TRBJ2-3; 7 nucleotides align to TRBD1. The CDR3 covers 16 residues. Germline V gives CDR1 SGHRS, CDR2 YFSETQ. J lost 4 bases, V lost 4 bases, and 12 bases had no gene match. As DNA, the CDR3 is TGCGCCAGCAGCAGGACCCGACAGGGTGCGGCAGATACGCAGTATTTT. Its translation is CASSRTRQGAADTQYF.

The rearrangement uses TRBV28 and TRBJ2-1; D gene uncertain. The germline V and J ends were trimmed by 9 bases and 0 bases, with 9 bases remaining between them. CDR1 and CDR2 (germline): MDHEN, SYDVKM. There are 13 residues in the CDR3. For the CDR3, the DNA is TGTGCCAGTCATTTAAGCTCCTACAATGAGCAGTTCTTC. Its translation: CASHLSSYNEQFF.

This clonotype was seen only a few times. This chain connects TRBV11-3 to TRBJ2-2; the D gene is possibly TRBD2 (6 bases). The germline V and J ends were trimmed by 3 bases and 2 bases, with 10 bases remaining between them. The germline CDR1 and CDR2 sequences are SGHNT and YENEEA. This CDR3 is 15 amino acids long. The DNA for the CDR3 is TGTGCCAGCAGCTTGTCGGGGGTAAACACCGGGGAGCTGTTTTTT. It codes for CASSLSGVNTGELFF.

The chain recombines TRBV5-5 with TRBJ2-1; TRBD1 agrees at 7 bases. CDR1 is SGHKS, CDR2 YYEKEE, per germline (reference sequence). This CDR3 spans 13 amino acids. Trimming removed 5 bases from V and 6 bases from J; junction bases left unmatched: 5. This CDR3 is CASRQAGGNEQFF. For the CDR3, the DNA is TGTGCCAGCAGACAAGCAGGGGGCAATGAGCAGTTCTTC.

This clonotype was observed a few times. This chain connects TRBV12-3 or TRBV12-4 to TRBJ2-1; 7 nucleotides line up with TRBD1. V was clipped by 6 bases and J by 6 bases; unmatched bases: 11. The CDR3 runs to 15 residues. The CDR3, as DNA: TGTGCCAGCAGCCATGCCGGGACAGAAACCAATGAGCAGTTCTTC. It is translated as CASSHAGTETNEQFF.

This rearrangement joins TRBV7-2 to TRBJ1-1; D is unresolved. The V end was cut by 5 bases, the J end by 10 bases, with 14 bases between. The germline CDR1 and CDR2 sequences are SGHTA and FQGNSA. The CDR3 covers 12 residues. The chain's CDR3 is CASSVVGKTAFF. CDR3 DNA sequence: TGTGCCAGCAGCGTAGTGGGAAAAACAGCTTTCTTT.

The DNA for the CDR3 is TGTGCCAGCAGCCTCCCTAGCGGGATAGATACGCAGTATTTT. Residues: CASSLPSGIDTQYF. The genes are TRBV7-9 and TRBJ2-3; 9 bases are shared with TRBD2. Trimming took 5 bases from V and 5 from J; bases not matched to a gene: 5. The CDR3 runs 14 residues. The germline V gene has CDR1 SEHNR and CDR2 FQNEAQ (reference sequence).